The rows below give T cell receptor beta chains drawn from one sample of a study of PD-L1 blockade in urothelial cancer. Only in-frame clones appear in the TCRdb table, and some are missing; sequencing was by immunoSEQ multiplex PCR. The table lists about 69,000 clones, roughly nine tenths of them singletons. The sequencing here drew on PBMCs, taken around atezolizumab (anti-PD-L1) treatment. The origin of the receptors is a man in his 60s with urothelial cancer. The CDR3 runs from the conserved cysteine through the conserved F or W. Fields, in order: clone size, J gene, D gene, V gene, CDR3 length, CDR3 protein, CDR3 DNA. A D gene is named only where the DNA matches it firmly. The size field is filled for only some rows; it gives once, few, many or a size class.

.	TRBJ1-5	.	TRBV4-3	14	CASSQDRANQPQHF	TGCGCCAGCAGCCAAGACAGGGCCAATCAGCCCCAGCATTTT
.	TRBJ2-5	.	TRBV6-6	14	CASSPGDFAETQYF	TGTGCCAGCAGCCCCGGAGATTTTGCAGAGACCCAGTACTTC
.	TRBJ1-5	.	TRBV7-2	15	CASSLEESGNQPQHF	TGTGCCAGCAGCTTAGAGGAGTCAGGCAATCAGCCCCAGCATTTT
.	TRBJ2-2	TRBD2	TRBV2	16	CASSGLAGTGTGELFF	TGTGCCAGCAGTGGACTAGCGGGGACGGGAACCGGGGAGCTGTTTTTT
.	TRBJ2-7	TRBD1	TRBV11-2	14	CASRLQQGAYEQYF	TGTGCCAGCAGGTTACAACAGGGGGCCTACGAGCAGTACTTC
.	TRBJ1-3	.	TRBV28	14	CASSLGRAGNTIYF	TGTGCCAGCAGTTTAGGCAGGGCTGGAAACACCATATATTTT
.	TRBJ2-7	TRBD2	TRBV5-1	15	CASSPGGSGTYEQYF	TGCGCCAGCAGCCCCGGGGGTAGCGGGACCTACGAGCAGTACTTC
.	TRBJ1-2	.	TRBV21-1	15	CASSKAPGWAYGYTF	TGTGCCAGCAGCAAAGCGCCGGGATGGGCCTATGGCTACACCTTC
.	TRBJ1-4	TRBD1	TRBV7-2	15	CASSLGTGVNEKLFF	TGTGCCAGCAGCCTAGGGACAGGGGTTAACGAAAAACTGTTTTTT
.	TRBJ2-7	TRBD1	TRBV18	14	CASSGGTENYEQYF	TGTGCCAGCTCCGGTGGGACAGAGAACTACGAGCAGTACTTC
.	TRBJ2-7	TRBD1	TRBV7-3	14	CASSIDRGPYEQYF	TGTGCCAGCAGCATAGACAGGGGCCCCTACGAGCAGTACTTC
.	TRBJ2-1	.	TRBV5-1	14	CASSSIQVDGGQFF	TGCGCCAGCAGCTCCATACAGGTGGACGGGGGGCAGTTCTTC
.	TRBJ1-2	.	TRBV19	12	CASKQRDYGYTF	TGTGCCAGTAAGCAGAGGGACTATGGCTACACCTTC
.	TRBJ1-1	TRBD1	TRBV4-1	18	CASSQFTGTGVMNTEAFF	TGCGCCAGCAGCCAATTTACCGGGACAGGGGTTATGAACACTGAAGCTTTCTTT
.	TRBJ2-3	TRBD1	TRBV7-9	16	CASSLGGGDLTDTQYF	TGTGCCAGCAGCTTAGGAGGGGGCGATTTAACAGATACGCAGTATTTT
.	TRBJ2-3	TRBD2	TRBV27	18	CASSLRAGGLFGTDTQYF	TGTGCCAGCAGTTTGAGGGCGGGAGGGCTATTCGGCACAGATACGCAGTATTTT
.	TRBJ2-7	.	TRBV10-3	15	CAISESKVAAYEQYF	TGTGCCATCAGTGAGTCGAAGGTAGCGGCCTACGAGCAGTACTTC
.	TRBJ2-5	.	TRBV11-2	13	CASSLFDRETQYF	TGTGCCAGCAGCTTGTTTGACAGGGAGACCCAGTACTTC
.	TRBJ2-3	.	TRBV2	14	CASSPLGRTATQYF	TGTGCCAGCAGTCCCTTGGGCAGGACAGCTACGCAGTATTTT
.	TRBJ2-1	TRBD2	TRBV27	15	CASSLSGGAYNEQFF	TGTGCCAGCAGCCTTAGCGGGGGGGCCTACAATGAGCAGTTCTTC
.	TRBJ2-5	.	TRBV20-1	11	CSARLRETQYF	TGCAGTGCTAGACTACGAGAGACCCAGTACTTC
.	TRBJ2-2	.	TRBV29-1	15	CSVEVGRANTGELFF	TGCAGCGTTGAAGTAGGCAGGGCGAACACCGGGGAGCTGTTTTTT
.	TRBJ1-1	.	TRBV9	15	CASSLGSVTYSEAFF	TGTGCCAGCAGCCTCGGGTCAGTTACATATTCTGAAGCTTTCTTT
.	TRBJ1-1	TRBD1	TRBV11-2	15	CASSRRTGENTEAFF	TGTGCCAGCAGCCGACGCACAGGGGAGAACACTGAAGCTTTCTTT
.	TRBJ2-3	TRBD1	TRBV29-1	16	CSARKTSTGATDTQYF	TGCAGCGCTCGAAAGACCTCGACAGGGGCCACAGATACGCAGTATTTT
.	TRBJ2-1	TRBD2	TRBV5-1	16	CASSFQLAGTHNEQFF	TGCGCCAGCAGCTTCCAACTAGCGGGTACCCACAATGAGCAGTTCTTC
.	TRBJ1-2	.	TRBV9	15	CASSVGEGMVYGYTF	TGTGCCAGCAGCGTAGGGGAGGGGATGGTCTATGGCTACACCTTC
.	TRBJ2-3	.	TRBV11-1	14	CASSSSAGLDTQYF	TGTGCCAGCAGCTCCTCCGCGGGGTTAGATACGCAGTATTTT
once	TRBJ1-2	.	TRBV10-3	13	CAIGGIANYGYTF	TGTGCCATCGGGGGCATAGCTAACTATGGCTACACCTTC
.	TRBJ1-4	TRBD1	TRBV28	13	CATRTGGNEKLFF	TGTGCCACCAGGACAGGGGGGAATGAAAAACTGTTTTTT
.	TRBJ2-3	TRBD2	TRBV5-4	16	CASSPPNGRGTDTQYF	TGTGCCAGCAGCCCCCCAAATGGGAGGGGCACAGATACGCAGTATTTT
.	TRBJ1-1	.	TRBV7-9	16	CASSPGSGRLNTEAFF	TGTGCCAGCAGCCCAGGAAGCGGGCGTCTGAACACTGAAGCTTTCTTT